The present T cell receptor (beta chain) was sequenced within a study of beta chain features in type 1 diabetes. Study outcomes and limitations: Compared with healthy donors, patients appeared to share more similar naive, central memory and regulatory TCRB repertoires.

Points on this clone: No antigen is known for it.

Expressed TCRB transcripts were sequenced because the isolated RNA had all been reverse transcribed beforehand. Clones were sequenced by immunoSEQ multiplex PCR, and TCRdb holds only the in-frame ones, with some missing. The data show 900,000 or so clones, roughly 15% seen once. Sequencing was performed on naive CD4+ T cells from blood. This TCR came from a woman younger than 35 in good health.

The CDR3 spells CASSMRFPKRDSINYGYTF. The CDR3 DNA follows: TGTGCCAGTAGTATGAGGTTCCCCAAAAGGGACAGCATTAACTATGGCTACACCTTC. This chain links TRBV19 with TRBJ1-2; 7 nucleotides match TRBD1. Losses at the gene ends were 3 bases for V and 1 base for J; bases not matched to a gene: 17. The CDR3 spans 19 residues. The germline V gene encodes CDR1 LNHDA and CDR2 SQIVND (reference sequence).